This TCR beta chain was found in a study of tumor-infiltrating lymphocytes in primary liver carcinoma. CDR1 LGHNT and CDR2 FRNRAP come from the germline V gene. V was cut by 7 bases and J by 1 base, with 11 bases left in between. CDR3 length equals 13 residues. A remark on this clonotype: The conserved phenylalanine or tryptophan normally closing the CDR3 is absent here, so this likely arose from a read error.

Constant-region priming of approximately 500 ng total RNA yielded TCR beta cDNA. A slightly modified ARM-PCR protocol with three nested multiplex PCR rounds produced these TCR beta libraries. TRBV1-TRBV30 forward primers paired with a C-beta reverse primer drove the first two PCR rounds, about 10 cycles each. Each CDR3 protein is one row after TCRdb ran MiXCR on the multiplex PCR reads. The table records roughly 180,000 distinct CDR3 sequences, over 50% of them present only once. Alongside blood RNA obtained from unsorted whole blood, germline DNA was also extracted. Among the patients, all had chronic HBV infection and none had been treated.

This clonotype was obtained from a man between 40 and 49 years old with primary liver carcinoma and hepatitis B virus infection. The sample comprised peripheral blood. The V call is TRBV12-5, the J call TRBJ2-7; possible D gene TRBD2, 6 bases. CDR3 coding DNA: TGTGCTAGTGCCTGGGGGGAGTCCTACGAGCAGTACCTC. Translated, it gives CASAWGESYEQYL.